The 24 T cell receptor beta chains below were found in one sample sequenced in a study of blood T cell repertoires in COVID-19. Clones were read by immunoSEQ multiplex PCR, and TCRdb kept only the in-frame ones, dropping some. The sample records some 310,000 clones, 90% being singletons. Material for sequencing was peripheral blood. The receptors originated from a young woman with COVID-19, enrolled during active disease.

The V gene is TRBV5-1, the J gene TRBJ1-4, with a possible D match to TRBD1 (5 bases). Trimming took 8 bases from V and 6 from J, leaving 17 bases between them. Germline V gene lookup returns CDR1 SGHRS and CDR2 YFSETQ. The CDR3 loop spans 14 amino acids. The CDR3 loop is CASTRTYLDEKLFF. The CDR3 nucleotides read TGCGCCAGTACCCGGACATACCTGGATGAAAAACTGTTTTTT.

The CDR3: CASSLVVAEETQYF. CDR3 DNA: TGCGCCAGCAGCTTGGTCGTGGCAGAAGAGACCCAGTACTTC. The chain carries TRBV5-1 and TRBJ2-5; unclear D gene. The CDR3 extends over 14 amino acids. V was cut by 0 bases and J by 3 bases, with 9 bases left in between. Germline V gives CDR1 SGHRS, CDR2 YFSETQ. Looking up the rest from reference TRBV5-1 and TRBJ2-5 gives the full variable domain: KAGVTQTPRYLIKTRGQQVTLSCSPISGHRSVSWYQQTPGQGLQFLFEYFSETQRNKGNFPGRFSGRQFSNSRSEMNVSTLELGDSALYLCASSLVVAEETQYFGPGTRLLVL.

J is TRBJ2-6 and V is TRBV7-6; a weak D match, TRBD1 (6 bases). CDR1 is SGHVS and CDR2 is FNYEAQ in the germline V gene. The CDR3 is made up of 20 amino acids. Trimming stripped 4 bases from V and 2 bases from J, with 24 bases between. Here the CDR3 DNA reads TGTGCCAGCAGCTCCATCCGGGACACTAAGACATCTCCTGGGGCCAACGTCCTGACTTTC. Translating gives CASSSIRDTKTSPGANVLTF.

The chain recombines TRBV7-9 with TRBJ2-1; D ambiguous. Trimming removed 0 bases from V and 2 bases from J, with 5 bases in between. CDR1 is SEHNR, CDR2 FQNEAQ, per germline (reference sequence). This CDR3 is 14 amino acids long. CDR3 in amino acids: CASSLASPYNEQFF. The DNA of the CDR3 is TGTGCCAGCAGCTTAGCGAGCCCCTACAATGAGCAGTTCTTC.

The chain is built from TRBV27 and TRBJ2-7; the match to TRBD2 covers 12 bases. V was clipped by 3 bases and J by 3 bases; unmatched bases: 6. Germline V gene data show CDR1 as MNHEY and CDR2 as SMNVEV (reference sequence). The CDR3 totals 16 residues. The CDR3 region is CASSFGSSGRVYEQYF. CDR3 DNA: TGTGCCAGCAGTTTTGGGTCTAGCGGGAGGGTCTACGAGCAGTACTTC.

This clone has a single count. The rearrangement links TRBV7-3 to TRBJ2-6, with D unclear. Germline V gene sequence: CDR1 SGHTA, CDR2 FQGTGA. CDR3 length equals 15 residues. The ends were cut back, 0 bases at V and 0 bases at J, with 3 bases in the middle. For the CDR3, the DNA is TGTGCCAGCAGCTTAACTCTCTCTGGGGCCAACGTCCTGACTTTC. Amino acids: CASSLTLSGANVLTF.

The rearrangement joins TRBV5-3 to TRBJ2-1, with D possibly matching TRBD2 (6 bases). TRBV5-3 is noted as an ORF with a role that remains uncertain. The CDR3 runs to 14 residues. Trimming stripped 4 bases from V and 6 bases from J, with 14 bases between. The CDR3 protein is CARSGWTTPNEQFF. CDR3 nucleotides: TGTGCCAGAAGCGGGTGGACTACCCCCAATGAGCAGTTCTTC.

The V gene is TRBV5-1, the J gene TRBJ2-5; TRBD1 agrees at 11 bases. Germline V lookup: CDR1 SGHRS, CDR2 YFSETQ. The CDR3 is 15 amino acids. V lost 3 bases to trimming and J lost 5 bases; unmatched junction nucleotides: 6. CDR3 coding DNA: TGCGCCAGCAGCTATAGGACAGGGGGCACCGAGACCCAGTACTTC. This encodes CASSYRTGGTETQYF.

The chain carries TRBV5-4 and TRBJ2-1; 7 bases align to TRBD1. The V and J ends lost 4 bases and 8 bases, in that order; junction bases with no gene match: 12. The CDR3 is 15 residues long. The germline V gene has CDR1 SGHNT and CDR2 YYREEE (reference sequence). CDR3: CASSKTGWGADEQFF. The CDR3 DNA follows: TGTGCCAGCAGCAAGACAGGGTGGGGTGCCGATGAGCAGTTCTTC.

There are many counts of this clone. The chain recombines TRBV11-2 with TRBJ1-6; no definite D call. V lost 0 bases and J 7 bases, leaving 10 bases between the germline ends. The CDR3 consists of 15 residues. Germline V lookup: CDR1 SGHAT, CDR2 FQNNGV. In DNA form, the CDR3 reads TGTGCCAGCAGCTTAGATCGGGGTGAGAATTCACCCCTCCACTTT. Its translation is CASSLDRGENSPLHF.

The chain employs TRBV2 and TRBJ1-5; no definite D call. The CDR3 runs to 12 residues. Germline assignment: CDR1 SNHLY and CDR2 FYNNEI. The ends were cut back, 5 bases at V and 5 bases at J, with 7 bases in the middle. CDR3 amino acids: CASSPGDQPQHF. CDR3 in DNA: TGTGCCAGCAGTCCTGGAGATCAGCCCCAGCATTTT.

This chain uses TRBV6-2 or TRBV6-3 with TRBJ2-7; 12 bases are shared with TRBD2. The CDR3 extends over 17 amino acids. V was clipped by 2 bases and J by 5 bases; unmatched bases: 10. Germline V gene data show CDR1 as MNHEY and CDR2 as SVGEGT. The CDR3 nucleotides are TGTGCCAGCAGTTACAGCCCGACTAGCGGGAGACTGGACGAGCAGTACTTC. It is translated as CASSYSPTSGRLDEQYF.

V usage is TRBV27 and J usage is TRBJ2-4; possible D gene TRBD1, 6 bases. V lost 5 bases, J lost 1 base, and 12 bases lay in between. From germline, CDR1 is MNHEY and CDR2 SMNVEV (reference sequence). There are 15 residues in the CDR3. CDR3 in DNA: TGTGCCAGCAGTCCTTACAGGGAGGCCAAAAACATTCAGTACTTC. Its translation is CASSPYREAKNIQYF.

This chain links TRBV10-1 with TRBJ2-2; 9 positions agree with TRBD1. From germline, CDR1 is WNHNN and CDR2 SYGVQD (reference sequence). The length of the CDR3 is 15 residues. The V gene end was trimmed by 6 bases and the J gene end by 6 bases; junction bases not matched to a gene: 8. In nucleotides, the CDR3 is TGCGCCAGCAGCCAAATACAGGGGGCCTCCGGGGAGCTGTTTTTT. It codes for CASSQIQGASGELFF.

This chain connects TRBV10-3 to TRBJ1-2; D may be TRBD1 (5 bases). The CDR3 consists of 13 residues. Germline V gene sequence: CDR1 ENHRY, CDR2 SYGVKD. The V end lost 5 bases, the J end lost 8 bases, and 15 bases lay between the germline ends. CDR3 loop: CAISPRGGLGYTF. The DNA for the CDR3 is TGTGCCATCAGTCCGAGGGGAGGGCTGGGCTACACCTTC.

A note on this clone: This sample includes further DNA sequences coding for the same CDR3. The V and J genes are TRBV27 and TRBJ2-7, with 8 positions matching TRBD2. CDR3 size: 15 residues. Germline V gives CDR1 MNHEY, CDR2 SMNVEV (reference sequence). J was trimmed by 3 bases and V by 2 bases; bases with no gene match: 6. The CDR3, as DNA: TGTGCCAGCAGTTTACGAGCGGGGGCTGGCTACGAGCAGTACTTC. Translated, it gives CASSLRAGAGYEQYF.

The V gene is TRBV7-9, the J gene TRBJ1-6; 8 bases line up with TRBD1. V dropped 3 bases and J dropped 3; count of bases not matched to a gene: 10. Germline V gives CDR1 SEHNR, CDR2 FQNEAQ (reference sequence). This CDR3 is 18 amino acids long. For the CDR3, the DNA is TGTGCCAGCAGCTTCTCAGGACAGGGCTCCTACTATAATTCACCCCTCCACTTT. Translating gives CASSFSGQGSYYNSPLHF.

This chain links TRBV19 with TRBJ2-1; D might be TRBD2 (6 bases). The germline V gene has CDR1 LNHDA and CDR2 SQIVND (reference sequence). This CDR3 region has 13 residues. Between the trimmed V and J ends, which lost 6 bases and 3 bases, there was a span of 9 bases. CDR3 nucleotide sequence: TGTGCCAGTAGCTCGGGACTCTACAATGAGCAGTTCTTC. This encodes CASSSGLYNEQFF.

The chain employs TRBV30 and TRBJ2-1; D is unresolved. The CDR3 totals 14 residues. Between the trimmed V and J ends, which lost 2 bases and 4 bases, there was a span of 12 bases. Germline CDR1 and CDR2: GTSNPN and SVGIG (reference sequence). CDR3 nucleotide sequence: TGTGCCTGGAGTCGCGGCGGCCAGTACAATGAGCAGTTCTTC. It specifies CAWSRGGQYNEQFF.

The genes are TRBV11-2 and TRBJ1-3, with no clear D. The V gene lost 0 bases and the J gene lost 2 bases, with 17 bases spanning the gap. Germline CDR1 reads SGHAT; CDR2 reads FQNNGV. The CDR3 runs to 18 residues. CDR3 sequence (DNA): TGTGCCAGCAGCTTAGAGCCGACCTGGGAGGGAGCTGGAAACACCATATATTTT. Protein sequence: CASSLEPTWEGAGNTIYF.

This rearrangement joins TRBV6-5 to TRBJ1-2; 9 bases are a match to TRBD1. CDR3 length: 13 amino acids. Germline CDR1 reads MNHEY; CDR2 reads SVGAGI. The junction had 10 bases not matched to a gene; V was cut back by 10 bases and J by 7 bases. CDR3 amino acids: CATQLQGASGYTF. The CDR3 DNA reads TGTGCCACCCAGCTACAGGGGGCTAGTGGCTACACCTTC.

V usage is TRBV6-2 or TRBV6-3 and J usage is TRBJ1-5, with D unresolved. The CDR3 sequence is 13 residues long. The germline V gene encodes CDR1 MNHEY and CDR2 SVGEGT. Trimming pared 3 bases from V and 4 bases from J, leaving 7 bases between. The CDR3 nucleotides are TGTGCCAGCAGTTATGGCGGGAATCAGCCCCAGCATTTT. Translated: CASSYGGNQPQHF.

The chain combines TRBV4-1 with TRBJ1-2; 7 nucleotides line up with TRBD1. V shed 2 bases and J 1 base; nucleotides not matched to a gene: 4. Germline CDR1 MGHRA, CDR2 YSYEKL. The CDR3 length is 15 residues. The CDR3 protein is CASSQTGADNYGYTF. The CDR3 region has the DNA TGCGCCAGCAGCCAAACAGGGGCCGATAACTATGGCTACACCTTC.

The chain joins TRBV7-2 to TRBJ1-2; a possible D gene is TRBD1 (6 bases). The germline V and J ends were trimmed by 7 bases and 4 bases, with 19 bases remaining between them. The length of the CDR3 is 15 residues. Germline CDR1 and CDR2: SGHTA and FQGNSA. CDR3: CASNVWSGGVYGYTF. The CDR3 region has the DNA TGTGCCAGCAATGTCTGGAGTGGGGGCGTCTATGGCTACACCTTC.